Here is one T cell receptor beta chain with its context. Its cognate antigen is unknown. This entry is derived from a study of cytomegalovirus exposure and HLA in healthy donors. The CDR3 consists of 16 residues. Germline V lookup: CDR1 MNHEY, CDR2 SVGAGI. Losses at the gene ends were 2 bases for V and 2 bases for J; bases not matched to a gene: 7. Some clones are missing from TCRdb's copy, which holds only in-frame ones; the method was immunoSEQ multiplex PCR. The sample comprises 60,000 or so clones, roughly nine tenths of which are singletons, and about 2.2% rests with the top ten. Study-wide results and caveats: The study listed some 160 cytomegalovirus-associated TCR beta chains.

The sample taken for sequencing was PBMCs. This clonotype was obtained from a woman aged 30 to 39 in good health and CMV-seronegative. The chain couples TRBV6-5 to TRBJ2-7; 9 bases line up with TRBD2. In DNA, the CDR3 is TGTGCCAGCAGTTACAGTCTAGCGGGAATGCCCTACGAGCAGTACTTC. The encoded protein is CASSYSLAGMPYEQYF.